What follows are 31 T cell receptor beta chains derived from one specimen sequenced in a study (dated by TCRdb to between 2015 and 2016). Libraries were made using RT-PCR. The instrument was an Illumina MiSeq. TCRdb reran the public reads through fastp at Q25 and MiXCR, keeping productive beta chains. Rows matching on CDR3 protein sequence are summarized as one entry with the most common DNA and genes. This sample is represented by 550,000 to 750,000 distinct CDR3 sequences; 12% to 15% of them were singletons. The biggest ten clones account for just over 3.5% of the sample. Specimen: memory CD4+ T cells from blood. All receptors come from a female donor in good health, serving as a healthy control.

The gene calls are TRBV6-1 and TRBJ2-2, with D possibly matching TRBD1 (6 bases). The V end was cut by 5 bases, the J end by 7 bases, with 11 bases between. Germline CDR1 MNHNS, CDR2 SASEGT. There are 13 residues in the CDR3. The CDR3 protein is CASSTQGHGELFF. The CDR3 DNA reads as TGTGCCAGCAGTACACAGGGACACGGGGAGCTGTTTTTT.

This clonotype has just one count. The J gene is TRBJ2-3, the V gene TRBV7-3, with 7 positions matching TRBD1. CDR1 is SGHTA, CDR2 FQGTGA, per germline. The CDR3 is 16 amino acids. Trimming took 1 base from V and 5 from J; bases not matched to a gene: 9. The CDR3, as DNA: TGTGCCAGCAGCTTAAGTTGGCAGGGGGTTAAAGATACGCAGTATTTT. It yields the protein CASSLSWQGVKDTQYF.

The V gene is TRBV10-3, the J gene TRBJ1-6, with D possibly matching TRBD1 (5 bases). Trimming cost V 7 bases and J 8 bases, with 12 bases left between them. This CDR3 has 13 residues. Germline CDR1 reads ENHRY; CDR2 reads SYGVKD. CDR3 region: CAITGALDSPLHF. The CDR3 nucleotides are TGTGCCATCACCGGGGCTCTTGATTCACCCCTCCACTTT.

This clonotype has ten or more counts. The CDR3 region is CASSPQGVDQPQHF. CDR3 DNA: TGCGCCAGCAGCCCACAGGGTGTCGATCAGCCCCAGCATTTT. The chain employs TRBV5-1 and TRBJ1-5; maybe TRBD1 (6 bases). The V gene's germline CDR1 is SGHRS and CDR2 YFSETQ. With 4 bases removed from V and 5 bases from J, the gap between germline ends came to 13 bases. CDR3 length: 14 amino acids.

CDR3 bases: TGTGCCAGCAGCTTGGGACAGGGACTCAACGAGCAGTACTTC. Translating it yields CASSLGQGLNEQYF. The chain couples TRBV5-4 to TRBJ2-7; weak D call: TRBD1 (7 bases). The germline gives CDR1 SGHNT, CDR2 YYREEE (reference sequence). The CDR3 length is 14 residues. V was shortened by 0 bases and J by 5 bases, with 12 bases between the two germline ends.

In its sample, this clonotype was seen a few times. V gene TRBV9 combines with J gene TRBJ2-7, with D maybe TRBD1 (5 bases). The germline gives CDR1 SGDLS, CDR2 YYNGEE. The CDR3 length is 14 residues. V was trimmed by 0 bases and J by 3 bases, leaving 10 bases between them. The CDR3 DNA is TGTGCCAGCAGCGTAGGGGGCAGGAACTACGAGCAGTACTTC. Protein: CASSVGGRNYEQYF.

This sequence joins TRBV7-9 and TRBJ2-1; D gene unclear. Trimming cost V 6 bases and J 0 bases, with 15 bases left between them. Per germline, CDR1 SEHNR and CDR2 FQNEAQ (reference sequence). The CDR3 totals 16 residues. The CDR3 sequence: CASSVLRRSSYNEQFF. The CDR3 DNA reads as TGTGCCAGCAGTGTACTTCGCCGAAGCTCCTACAATGAGCAGTTCTTC.

This clonotype has more than one count but fewer than ten. V gene TRBV27 combines with J gene TRBJ2-3; D unresolved. Germline CDR1 reads MNHEY; CDR2 reads SMNVEV (reference sequence). With 5 bases removed from V and 2 bases from J, the gap between germline ends came to 8 bases. The CDR3 loop spans 13 amino acids. CDR3 sequence (DNA): TGTGCCAGCAGTACATACGACACAGATACGCAGTATTTT. Its translation is CASSTYDTDTQYF.

This clonotype was counted between two and nine times. V is TRBV5-1 and J is TRBJ2-5, with D tentatively TRBD1 or TRBD2 (5 bases each). V lost 0 bases and J 3 bases, leaving 15 bases between the germline ends. The CDR3 length is 16 residues. In germline, CDR1 is SGHRS, CDR2 YFSETQ. CDR3 protein: CASSLGWGEREETQYF. Written as DNA, the CDR3 is TGCGCCAGCAGCTTGGGCTGGGGCGAGAGGGAAGAGACCCAGTACTTC.

The V call is TRBV28, the J call TRBJ2-7; possible D gene TRBD1, 5 bases. There are 13 residues in the CDR3. Trimming took off 8 bases at V and 3 bases at J, with 14 bases between the two ends. Germline V gene data show CDR1 as MDHEN and CDR2 as SYDVKM. CDR3 region: CASGNRIIYEQYF. The CDR3 region has the DNA TGTGCCAGCGGAAACAGGATTATCTACGAGCAGTACTTC.

This chain links TRBV5-1 with TRBJ2-5; 13 bases match TRBD2. The CDR3 runs 17 residues. Germline values: CDR1 SGHRS, CDR2 YFSETQ. J was trimmed by 1 base and V by 4 bases; bases with no gene match: 7. In nucleotides, the CDR3 is TGCGCCAGCAGCCTCGCCGGGACTAGCGGGGCCCAAGAGACCCAGTACTTC. Its protein is CASSLAGTSGAQETQYF.

This clonotype has a handful of counts. V usage is TRBV6-5 and J usage is TRBJ2-7, with a possible D match to TRBD2 (7 bases). V was pared by 2 bases and J by 3 bases, with 17 bases between. Germline V gene data show CDR1 as MNHEY and CDR2 as SVGAGI. This CDR3 region has 16 residues. CDR3 residues: CASSYGGGASVYEQYF. CDR3 DNA: TGTGCCAGCAGTTACGGGGGGGGCGCCTCGGTCTACGAGCAGTACTTC.

The rearrangement uses TRBV6-6 and TRBJ1-1; D may be TRBD1 (6 bases). This CDR3 spans 14 amino acids. The V gene's germline CDR1 is MNHNY and CDR2 SVGAGI (reference sequence). The ends were cut back, 2 bases at V and 5 bases at J, with 12 bases in the middle. The CDR3 protein is CASSYLQGGTEAFF. The DNA for the CDR3 is TGTGCCAGCAGTTACCTACAGGGTGGTACTGAAGCTTTCTTT.

At least ten counts were recorded for this clonotype. One junction end does not reproduce the germline sequence, and a read error may be involved. The gene calls are TRBV5-6 and TRBJ2-7; tentative D call: TRBD2 (5 bases). CDR1 SGHDT and CDR2 YYEEEE come from the germline V gene. The CDR3 covers 12 residues. CDR3 residues: CASSLVGGEQYF. As DNA, the CDR3 is TGCGCCAGCAGCTTGGTAGGAGGCGAGCAGTACTTC.

This chain connects TRBV20-1 to TRBJ2-7; possibly TRBD2 for D (5 bases). The V gene lost 0 bases and the J gene lost 2 bases, with 14 bases spanning the gap. CDR1 and CDR2 from the germline V gene are DFQATT and SNEGSKA (reference sequence). This CDR3 is 15 amino acids long. The CDR3 protein is CSARDLQRSTYEQYF. The CDR3, as DNA: TGCAGTGCTAGAGATCTGCAGCGGTCTACCTACGAGCAGTACTTC.

Ten or more counts support this clonotype. The chain employs TRBV12-3 or TRBV12-4 and TRBJ2-1; 12 nucleotides agree with TRBD2. This CDR3 comprises 12 residues. Trimming removed 6 bases from V and 10 bases from J; junction bases left unmatched: 1. CDR3 protein: CASRGTSGEQFF. CDR3 DNA: TGTGCCAGCAGGGGGACTAGCGGGGAGCAGTTCTTC.

Turning to this clonotype: It may be a read error: a sequence one base away is much more abundant. The gene calls are TRBV6-6 and TRBJ2-2, with a weak D call TRBD1 (6 bases). Germline assignment: CDR1 MNHNY and CDR2 SVGAGI (reference sequence). Deletions cut 5 bases from V and 6 bases from J, with 16 bases between. This CDR3 is built from 15 residues. CDR3 sequence: CASSDRQEDSGELFF. The CDR3 DNA reads as TGTGCCAGCAGTGATAGACAGGAGGACTCCGGGGAGCTGTTTTTT.

The sample holds many counts of this clonotype. The rearrangement links TRBV4-3 to TRBJ2-3, with TRBD2 matching 10 bases. This CDR3 contains 15 residues. Germline assignment: CDR1 LGHNA and CDR2 YSLEER. V gave up 4 bases and J gave up 4 bases; unmatched junction bases: 5. The CDR3: CASSPGLAAPDTQYF. DNA of the CDR3: TGCGCCAGCAGCCCCGGACTAGCGGCCCCAGATACGCAGTATTTT.

This clonotype showed up just a few times. The chain combines TRBV6-5 with TRBJ1-2; D gene ambiguous. Trimming left V 4 bases short and J 6 bases short, with 18 bases between. CDR1 and CDR2 (germline): MNHEY, SVGAGI. This CDR3 is built from 15 residues. CDR3 sequence reads: CASSFLVGRENGYTF. The DNA for the CDR3 is TGTGCCAGCAGTTTTCTTGTCGGGCGGGAAAATGGCTACACCTTC.

This chain links TRBV6-5 with TRBJ1-2; possibly TRBD1 for D (5 bases). In germline, CDR1 is MNHEY, CDR2 SVGAGI. Between the trimmed V and J ends, which lost 4 bases and 5 bases, there was a span of 14 bases. The CDR3 sequence is 14 residues long. This CDR3 is CASSLTRDGYGYTF. The CDR3 nucleotides read TGTGCCAGCAGTTTGACCCGGGACGGTTATGGCTACACCTTC.

The chain recombines TRBV6-6 with TRBJ1-2; D is possibly TRBD1 (6 bases). Trimming cost V 5 bases and J 5 bases, with 12 bases left between them. There are 13 residues in the CDR3. Germline V gene data show CDR1 as MNHNY and CDR2 as SVGAGI (reference sequence). In nucleotides, the CDR3 is TGTGCCAGCAGTGGGGGGGCGGGATATGGCTACACCTTC. It codes for CASSGGAGYGYTF.

This clonotype occurred many times. V gene TRBV4-1 combines with J gene TRBJ2-1; TRBD1 might be the D (6 bases). This CDR3 is 16 amino acids long. The germline V gene has CDR1 MGHRA and CDR2 YSYEKL. The V gene lost 1 base and the J gene lost 6 bases, with 16 bases spanning the gap. This CDR3 reads CASSQVPRGWSNEQFF. The CDR3 region has the DNA TGCGCCAGCAGCCAAGTCCCCAGGGGTTGGTCCAATGAGCAGTTCTTC.

The chain joins TRBV20-1 to TRBJ1-1; D perhaps matches TRBD1 (6 bases). The CDR3 has 11 amino acids. V was trimmed by 6 bases and J by 6 bases, leaving 11 bases between them. Germline-derived CDR1 and CDR2 are DFQATT and SNEGSKA (reference sequence). The CDR3 sequence is CSANRVSEAFF. CDR3 coding DNA: TGCAGTGCAAACAGGGTTTCTGAAGCTTTCTTT.

The chain combines TRBV30 with TRBJ2-3; unclear D gene. The ends were cut back, 1 base at V and 3 bases at J, with 11 bases in the middle. The CDR3 spans 14 residues. Germline V CDR1 and CDR2: GTSNPN, SVGIG (reference sequence). In DNA form, the CDR3 reads TGTGCCTGGAGTGGGTCTATCGGAACAGATACGCAGTATTTT. Translating gives CAWSGSIGTDTQYF.

The rearrangement uses TRBV5-1 and TRBJ2-7, with 10 positions matching TRBD1. The CDR3 contains 15 residues. The ends lost 2 bases at V and 6 bases at J; junction bases unmatched: 8. CDR1 SGHRS and CDR2 YFSETQ come from the germline V gene. The CDR3 spells CASSFTGTGVGEQYF. DNA for the CDR3: TGCGCCAGCAGCTTTACCGGGACAGGGGTTGGCGAGCAGTACTTC.

V is TRBV5-5 and J is TRBJ2-1; possibly TRBD1 for D (6 bases). Trimming shortened V by 5 bases and J by 4 bases, and 16 bases separated the two germline ends. There are 15 residues in the CDR3. Germline values: CDR1 SGHKS, CDR2 YYEKEE (reference sequence). The CDR3 is CASSSDRLNYNEQFF. In DNA, the CDR3 is TGTGCCAGCAGTTCCGACAGGCTTAATTACAATGAGCAGTTCTTC.

This clonotype was observed a few times. The rearrangement joins TRBV5-1 to TRBJ2-7; 9 bases match TRBD1. Unmatched junction bases numbered 11, after V lost 4 bases and J lost 9 bases. Germline V gene sequence: CDR1 SGHRS, CDR2 YFSETQ. The CDR3 runs 14 residues. The CDR3 reads CASSEDRGTLRQYF. DNA of the CDR3: TGCGCCAGCAGCGAAGACAGGGGGACTCTTCGGCAGTACTTC.

This clonotype was detected a few times. The rearrangement uses TRBV7-7 and TRBJ2-3; 13 nucleotides line up with TRBD2. Germline CDR1 reads SSHAT; CDR2 reads FNYEAQ (reference sequence). Trimming cost V 1 base and J 4 bases; bases outside gene matches: 2. This CDR3 contains 16 residues. The CDR3 region has the DNA TGTGCCAGCAGCTTAGGGACTAGCGGGAGCGCAGATACGCAGTATTTT. This encodes CASSLGTSGSADTQYF.

This clonotype was observed a handful of times. The chain is built from TRBV24-1 and TRBJ2-2, with D possibly called TRBD1 or TRBD2 (6 bases each). The V end lost 3 bases, the J end lost 1 base, and 11 bases lay between the germline ends. The germline CDR1 and CDR2 sequences are KGHDR and SFDVKD. CDR3 size: 16 residues. The DNA of the CDR3 is TGTGCCACCAGTGATAACGGGGGCCTGAACACCGGGGAGCTGTTTTTT. This encodes CATSDNGGLNTGELFF.

This clonotype was found a few times. The V gene is TRBV7-8, the J gene TRBJ2-1; 7 bases are a match to TRBD1. V shed 1 base and J 6 bases; nucleotides not matched to a gene: 9. Per germline, CDR1 SGHVS and CDR2 FQNEAQ. CDR3 length: 16 amino acids. CDR3 DNA: TGTGCCAGCAGCTTAGTAACAGGGGTGGTTGGCAATGAGCAGTTCTTC. Its translation is CASSLVTGVVGNEQFF.

This clonotype appeared a few times. The chain joins TRBV7-2 to TRBJ2-5; the D gene is possibly TRBD2 (6 bases). The CDR3 length is 14 residues. V was shortened by 5 bases and J by 2 bases, with 12 bases between the two germline ends. Germline V gives CDR1 SGHTA, CDR2 FQGNSA. The CDR3, as DNA: TGTGCCAGCAGCCGGACCGGGACTCAAGAGACCCAGTACTTC. It codes for CASSRTGTQETQYF.